The 17 T cell receptor beta chains below all came from one sample that was sequenced in a study of blood T cell repertoires in COVID-19. TCRdb keeps only in-frame clones here, not all; method: immunoSEQ multiplex PCR. The sample records 300,000 to 400,000 clones, roughly nine tenths being singletons. The sample consisted of peripheral blood. These receptors were obtained from a woman aged 30 to 39 with COVID-19, enrolled during active disease.

This chain joins TRBV28 and TRBJ2-2; 7 bases map to TRBD1. Germline V gene lookup returns CDR1 MDHEN and CDR2 SYDVKM. The CDR3 covers 15 residues. V dropped 1 base and J dropped 6; count of bases not matched to a gene: 5. Written as DNA, the CDR3 is TGTGCCAGCAGTTTATACCCTGGGACAGCCGGGGAGCTGTTTTTT. This sequence encodes CASSLYPGTAGELFF.

This chain connects TRBV6-5 to TRBJ2-7, with 7 bases lining up with TRBD2. The germline V gene encodes CDR1 MNHEY and CDR2 SVGAGI. V was clipped by 5 bases and J by 0 bases; unmatched bases: 7. The CDR3 is 15 residues long. The CDR3 protein is CASSTPSGSSYEQYF. CDR3 nucleotides: TGTGCCAGCAGTACTCCTAGCGGTAGCTCCTACGAGCAGTACTTC.

The chain links TRBV27 to TRBJ2-1, with 11 bases aligning to TRBD1. Unmatched junction bases numbered 21, after V lost 5 bases and J lost 6 bases. This CDR3 is built from 20 residues. Germline assignment: CDR1 MNHEY and CDR2 SMNVEV (reference sequence). CDR3 in DNA: TGTGCCAGCAGTGAAGGGACAGGGGGGCGCATCCGGGAGTTTGGCAATGAGCAGTTCTTC. This gives the protein CASSEGTGGRIREFGNEQFF.

This chain links TRBV12-3 or TRBV12-4 with TRBJ1-2, with D possibly matching TRBD1 (5 bases). Deletions cut 5 bases from V and 7 bases from J, with 14 bases between. The CDR3 runs 13 residues. DNA of the CDR3: TGTGCCAGCAGTACCAATCAGGGTTCTGGCTACACCTTC. This encodes CASSTNQGSGYTF.

The J gene is TRBJ1-1, the V gene TRBV5-1; D unclear. The CDR3 length is 16 residues. CDR1 and CDR2 (germline): SGHRS, YFSETQ. V lost 0 bases and J 5 bases, leaving 17 bases between the germline ends. CDR3 region: CASSLEASWTITEAFF. CDR3 DNA: TGCGCCAGCAGCTTGGAGGCGTCCTGGACTATAACTGAAGCTTTCTTT.

The rearrangement joins TRBV18 to TRBJ2-6; 10 nucleotides agree with TRBD1. Trimming removed 6 bases from V and 4 bases from J; junction bases left unmatched: 6. Germline loops: CDR1 KGHSH, CDR2 LQKENI. The CDR3 extends over 16 amino acids. CDR3 loop: CASSIDRGLGANVLTF. The CDR3 coding sequence is TGTGCCAGCTCTATCGACAGGGGGCTAGGGGCCAACGTCCTGACTTTC.

The chain couples TRBV28 to TRBJ2-5; a weak D match, TRBD2 (5 bases). The CDR3 runs 14 residues. V lost 2 bases, J lost 4 bases, and 11 bases lay in between. In germline, CDR1 is MDHEN, CDR2 SYDVKM. Here the CDR3 DNA reads TGTGCCAGCAGTTTAGAGGGATTGGGAGAGACCCAGTACTTC. Translated: CASSLEGLGETQYF. Supplemented by reference TRBV28 and TRBJ2-5, the full variable domain reads DVKVTQSSRYLVKRTGEKVFLECVQDMDHENMFWYRQDPGLGLRLIYFSYDVKMKEKGDIPEGYSVSREKKERFSLILESASTNQTSMYLCASSLEGLGETQYFGPGTRLLVL.

The chain employs TRBV7-9 and TRBJ2-2, with 7 bases matching TRBD1. Germline CDR1 SEHNR, CDR2 FQNEAQ (reference sequence). V trimming: 4 bases; J trimming: 2 bases; junction bases outside the gene matches: 10. The CDR3 runs 17 residues. CDR3 sequence (DNA): TGTGCCAGCAGCTCTACACAGGGGCGGCCCAACACCGGGGAGCTGTTTTTT. This encodes CASSSTQGRPNTGELFF. The full variable domain, with the rest looked up from reference TRBV7-9 and TRBJ2-2, is DTGVSQNPRHKITKRGQNVTFRCDPISEHNRLYWYRQTLGQGPEFLTYFQNEAQLEKSRLLSDRFSAERPKGSFSTLEIQRTEQGDSAMYLCASSSTQGRPNTGELFFGEGSRLTVL.

This clone was seen only once. The chain uses TRBV29-1 and TRBJ2-4; 7 nucleotides match TRBD1. CDR1 is SQVTM and CDR2 is ANQGSEA in the germline V gene. Losses at the gene ends were 6 bases for V and 8 bases for J; bases not matched to a gene: 10. The CDR3 is 13 residues long. The CDR3 loop is CSVTHSGGYIQYF. CDR3 coding DNA: TGCAGCGTGACGCATTCAGGGGGATACATTCAGTACTTC.

The rearrangement links TRBV24-1 to TRBJ2-7, with no clear D. Trimming cost V 5 bases and J 0 bases, with 7 bases left between them. The CDR3 is made up of 13 amino acids. Germline values: CDR1 KGHDR, CDR2 SFDVKD. Here the CDR3 reads CATSGQSSYEQYF. In DNA form, the CDR3 reads TGTGCCACCAGTGGTCAGTCCTCCTACGAGCAGTACTTC.

The chain links TRBV4-2 to TRBJ2-2, with a weak D call TRBD1 (6 bases). In germline, CDR1 is LGHNA, CDR2 YNFKEQ. The CDR3 length is 17 residues. Trimming removed 1 base at V and 5 bases at J, with 17 bases between. The CDR3 here is CASSQVSLQGGTGELFF. The DNA for the CDR3 is TGTGCCAGCAGCCAAGTTAGTTTACAGGGTGGGACCGGGGAGCTGTTTTTT.

The chain joins TRBV11-3 to TRBJ2-1; 9 bases fit TRBD1. Germline V CDR1 and CDR2: SGHNT, YENEEA. J lost 7 bases, V lost 4 bases, and 14 bases had no gene match. CDR3 size: 17 residues. CDR3 amino acids: CASSSSWTGERVNEQFF. The CDR3 DNA is TGTGCCAGCAGCTCCTCTTGGACAGGGGAGAGGGTGAATGAGCAGTTCTTC.

The V and J genes are TRBV5-1 and TRBJ2-3; TRBD2 agrees at 10 bases. In germline, CDR1 is SGHRS, CDR2 YFSETQ. V shed 0 bases and J 2 bases; nucleotides not matched to a gene: 6. There are 17 residues in the CDR3. The chain's CDR3 is CASSLAGSGRFTDTQYF. DNA of the CDR3: TGCGCCAGCAGCTTGGCTGGTAGCGGGAGGTTCACAGATACGCAGTATTTT.

This sequence joins TRBV2 and TRBJ2-4, with TRBD1 as a possible D gene (6 bases). The CDR3 has 15 residues. The germline V gene encodes CDR1 SNHLY and CDR2 FYNNEI. The V end lost 6 bases, the J end lost 1 base, and 13 bases lay between the germline ends. CDR3 in amino acids: CASSRRTAAKNIQYF. The CDR3 region has the DNA TGTGCCAGCAGCCGAAGGACAGCTGCCAAAAACATTCAGTACTTC.

The CDR3 loop is CASSAAGLGNTEAFF. DNA for the CDR3: TGTGCCAGTAGTGCCGCCGGGTTGGGGAACACTGAAGCTTTCTTT. The chain uses TRBV19 and TRBJ1-1; D gene uncertain. The germline V gene has CDR1 LNHDA and CDR2 SQIVND (reference sequence). V was clipped by 5 bases and J by 1 base, with 14 bases between them. There are 15 residues in the CDR3.

The chain recombines TRBV19 with TRBJ1-6, with a weak D call TRBD1 (6 bases). The CDR3 is 13 amino acids. Germline CDR1 and CDR2: LNHDA and SQIVND (reference sequence). Trimming took 3 bases from V and 7 from J, leaving 7 bases between them. The CDR3 here is CASSIDRNSPLHF. The DNA for the CDR3 is TGTGCCAGTAGTATTGACAGGAATTCACCCCTCCACTTT.

The chain couples TRBV6-5 to TRBJ1-1, with D tentatively TRBD1 (5 bases). The V gene lost 6 bases and the J gene lost 8 bases, with 19 bases spanning the gap. Germline V CDR1 and CDR2: MNHEY, SVGAGI. The CDR3 runs to 14 residues. The CDR3 DNA is TGTGCCAGCAGCTCCGGCGGGGCGAATGTAGAAGCTTTCTTT. Amino acid sequence: CASSSGGANVEAFF.